This TCR beta chain is from a study of blood T cell repertoires in COVID-19. Study background: Specimens from acute and convalescent COVID-19 originated in the United States, Italy and Spain. The cDNA or gDNA used as material had been derived from T cells, B-cell-depleted T cells, or PBMCs.

Enrolled during active infection, Seattle patients were then followed longitudinally. The CDR3 has 12 amino acids. The germline V gene has CDR1 WSHSY and CDR2 SAAADI. The junction had 3 bases not matched to a gene; V was cut back by 5 bases and J by 7 bases. Authors' methods: Reference gene primer amplification gave estimated nucleated cell counts. The data were produced by immunoSEQ multiplex PCR, yet TCRdb's version contains in-frame clones alone and is incomplete. V and J calls and clone size are those listed in that table; D and trimming were worked out from the DNA. The repertoire includes 250,000 or so clones, 80% to 95% of them detected once, and more than 0.65% sits in the top ten.

The receptor's source is a young man with COVID-19, enrolled during active disease. The genes are TRBV10-2 and TRBJ1-2; 8 nucleotides agree with TRBD1. The source material was peripheral blood. This CDR3 reads CASSTTGGGYTF. CDR3 sequence (DNA): TGCGCCAGCAGTACTACAGGGGGTGGCTACACCTTC.